This T cell receptor (beta chain) is from a study of T and B cells in COVID-19 patients. Turning to the study itself: Comorbidities linked to unfavorable COVID-19 outcome were present in 18 of 20 active-infection patients. Study results and limitations: No sequencing was yet done of CD4+, regulatory or CD8+ subsets, or of SARS-CoV-2-responsive or tetramer+ sorted cells. Active COVID-19 showed highly clonal TRB repertoires; recovery showed diversity and richness above healthy donors.

Blood genomic DNA input for TRB amplification was roughly 230-550 ng. Multiplex PCR with BIOMED2 TRB-A/B primer pools amplified TRB rearrangements. TCRdb analysed the multiplex PCR reads with MiXCR anew, one entry per CDR3 protein. The sample gives around 6,400 distinct CDR3 sequences, about a quarter of which show up once; less than 15% is in the top ten. This clonotype rates as medium-sized. Its cognate antigen is unknown. Germline CDR1 LNHDA, CDR2 SQIVND (reference sequence). The CDR3 length is 13 residues. The V and J ends lost 0 bases and 6 bases respectively, with 6 bases between them. The chain uses TRBV19 and TRBJ1-5; D not resolved. Sequencing was done on a sample of blood. This TCR came from a human donor with active COVID-19. The CDR3 sequence is CASSIDRSQPQHF. The CDR3 nucleotides are TGTGCCAGTAGTATAGATCGATCTCAGCCCCAGCATTTT.